This TCR beta chain comes out of a study of cytotoxic CD8 clonotypes in ibrutinib-treated CLL. Study-level background: The study included 11 relapsed/refractory and under 16 treatment-naive patients; 17 to 18 had IGHV unmutated disease.

Germline V gene data show CDR1 as LGHNA and CDR2 as YSLEER. Trimming cost V 3 bases and J 0 bases, with 12 bases left between them. CDR3 length: 15 residues. Sequenced by immunoSEQ multiplex PCR; TCRdb stores in-frame clones only, minus some. Seen here are some 70,000 clones, roughly nine tenths observed once, and the top ten hold 3.1%. Sequenced here: PBMCs, sampled after 12 months of ibrutinib treatment. This receptor was obtained from a human donor with chronic lymphocytic leukemia. V is TRBV4-3 and J is TRBJ2-7, with a weak D call TRBD1 (8 bases). CDR3 amino acids: CASSHSGTGSYEQYF. In DNA form, the CDR3 reads TGCGCCAGCAGCCACAGCGGGACAGGCTCCTACGAGCAGTACTTC.